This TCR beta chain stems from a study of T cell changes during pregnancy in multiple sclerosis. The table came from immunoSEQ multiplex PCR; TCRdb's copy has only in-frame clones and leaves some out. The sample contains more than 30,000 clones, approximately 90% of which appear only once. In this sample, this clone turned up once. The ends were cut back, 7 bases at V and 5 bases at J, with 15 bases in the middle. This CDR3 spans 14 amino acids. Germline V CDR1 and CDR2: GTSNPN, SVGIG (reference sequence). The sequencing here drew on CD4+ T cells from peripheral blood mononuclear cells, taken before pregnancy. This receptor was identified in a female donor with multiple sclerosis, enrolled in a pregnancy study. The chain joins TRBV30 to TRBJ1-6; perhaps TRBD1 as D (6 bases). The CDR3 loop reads CAYTQGNHNSPLHF. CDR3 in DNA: TGTGCCTACACACAGGGAAACCATAATTCACCCCTCCACTTT.